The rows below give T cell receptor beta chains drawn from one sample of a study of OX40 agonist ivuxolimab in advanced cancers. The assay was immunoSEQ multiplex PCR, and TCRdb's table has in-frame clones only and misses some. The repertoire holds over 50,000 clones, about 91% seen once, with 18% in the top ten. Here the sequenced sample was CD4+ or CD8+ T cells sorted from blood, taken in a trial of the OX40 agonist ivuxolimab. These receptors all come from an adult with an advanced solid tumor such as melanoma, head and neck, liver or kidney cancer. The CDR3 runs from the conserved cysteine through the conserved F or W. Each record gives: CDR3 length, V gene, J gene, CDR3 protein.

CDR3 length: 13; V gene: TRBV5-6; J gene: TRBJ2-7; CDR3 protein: CASSLGGWNEQYF
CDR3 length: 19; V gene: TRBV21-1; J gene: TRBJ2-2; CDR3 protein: CASSKRKELAGVVTGELFF
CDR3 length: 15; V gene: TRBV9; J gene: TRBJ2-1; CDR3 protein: CASSVRDGRINEQFF
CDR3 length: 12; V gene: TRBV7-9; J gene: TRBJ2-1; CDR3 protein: CASSVGDNEQFF
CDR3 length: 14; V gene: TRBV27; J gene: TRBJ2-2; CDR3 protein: CASSLAGGTGELFF
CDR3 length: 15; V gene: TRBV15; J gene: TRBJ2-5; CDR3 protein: CATSRDPSVSETQYF
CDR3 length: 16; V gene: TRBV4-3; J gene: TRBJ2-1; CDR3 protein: CASSQDLLAGGNEQFF
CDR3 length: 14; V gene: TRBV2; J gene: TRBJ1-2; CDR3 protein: CASSDQPDMWGYTF
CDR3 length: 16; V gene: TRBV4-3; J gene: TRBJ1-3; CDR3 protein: CASSQDRSSSGNTIYF
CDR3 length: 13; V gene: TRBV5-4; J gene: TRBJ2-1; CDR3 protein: CASSPDWGNEQFF
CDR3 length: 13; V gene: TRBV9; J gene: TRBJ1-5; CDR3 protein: CASSVASGQPQHF
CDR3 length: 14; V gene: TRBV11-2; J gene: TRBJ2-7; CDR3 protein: CASSLGARVYEQYF
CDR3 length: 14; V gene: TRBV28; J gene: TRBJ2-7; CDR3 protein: CASSSWTGSYEQYF
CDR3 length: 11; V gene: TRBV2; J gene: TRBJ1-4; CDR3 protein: CASSEGEKLFF
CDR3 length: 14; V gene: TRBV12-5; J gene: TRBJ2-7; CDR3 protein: CASGLWVLYCEQYF
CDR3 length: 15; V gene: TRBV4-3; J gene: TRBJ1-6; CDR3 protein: CASSHQGRYNSPLHF
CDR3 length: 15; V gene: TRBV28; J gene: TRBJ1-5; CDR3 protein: CASSLLLNSNQPQHF
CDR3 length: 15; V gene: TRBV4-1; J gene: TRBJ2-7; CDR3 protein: CASSQDGQDTYEQYF
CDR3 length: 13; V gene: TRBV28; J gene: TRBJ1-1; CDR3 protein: CASSTTWNTEAFF
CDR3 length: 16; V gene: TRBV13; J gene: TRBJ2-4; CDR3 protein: CASSRTLTGHENIQYF
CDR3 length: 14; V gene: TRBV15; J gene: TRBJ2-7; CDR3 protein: CATSGGTSGYEQYF
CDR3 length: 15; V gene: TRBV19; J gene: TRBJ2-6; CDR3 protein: CASSIPISGANVLTF
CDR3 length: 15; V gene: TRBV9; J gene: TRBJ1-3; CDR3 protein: CASSVAAGVGNTIYF
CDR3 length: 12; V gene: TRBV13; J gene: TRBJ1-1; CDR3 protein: CASSLVGTEAFF
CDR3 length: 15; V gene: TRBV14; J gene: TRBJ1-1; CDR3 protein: CASSFARRGFAEAFF
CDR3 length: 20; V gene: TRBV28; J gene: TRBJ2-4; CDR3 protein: CASSSQRKTGGLLGKNIQYF
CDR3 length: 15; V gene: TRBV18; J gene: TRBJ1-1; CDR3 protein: CASSPQTGMNTEAFF
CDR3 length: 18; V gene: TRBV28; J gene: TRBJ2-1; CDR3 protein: CASSFVAWDAAPDNEQFF
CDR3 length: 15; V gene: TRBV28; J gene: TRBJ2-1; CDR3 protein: CASSPLGPSYNEQFF
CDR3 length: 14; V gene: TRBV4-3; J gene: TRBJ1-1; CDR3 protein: CASSQGQGDTEAFF
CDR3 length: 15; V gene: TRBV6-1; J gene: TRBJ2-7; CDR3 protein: CASSEAKDYIGEQYF
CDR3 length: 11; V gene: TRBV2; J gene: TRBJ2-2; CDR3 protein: CAREAAGELFF
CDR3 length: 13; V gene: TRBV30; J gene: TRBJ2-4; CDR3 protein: CAWSDLAGGIQYF
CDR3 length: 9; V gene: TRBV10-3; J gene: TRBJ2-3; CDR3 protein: CARSDTQYF
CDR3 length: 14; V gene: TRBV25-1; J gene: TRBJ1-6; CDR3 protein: CASRRDRNNSPLHF
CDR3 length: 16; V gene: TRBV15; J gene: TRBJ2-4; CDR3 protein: CATSRGHGLDEFIQYF
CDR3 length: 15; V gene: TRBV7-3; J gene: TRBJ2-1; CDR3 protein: CASSPLAASYNEQFF
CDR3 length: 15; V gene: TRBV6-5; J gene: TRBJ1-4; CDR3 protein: CASSYVTGSNEKLFF
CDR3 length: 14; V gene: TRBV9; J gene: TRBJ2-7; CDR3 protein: CASSVGQTSREQYF
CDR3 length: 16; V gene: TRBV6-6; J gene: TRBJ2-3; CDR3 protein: CASSYGRAGATDTQYF
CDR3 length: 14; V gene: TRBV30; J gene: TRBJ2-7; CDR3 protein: CAWSVGSEADEQYF
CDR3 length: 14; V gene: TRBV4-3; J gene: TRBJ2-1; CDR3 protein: CASSQDPGGPGWFF
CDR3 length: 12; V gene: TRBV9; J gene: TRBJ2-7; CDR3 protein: CASSPGTYEQYF
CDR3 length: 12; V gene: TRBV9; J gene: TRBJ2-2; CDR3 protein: CASSGALGELFF
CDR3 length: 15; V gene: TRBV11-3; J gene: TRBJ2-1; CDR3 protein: CASSLDGGAYNEQFF
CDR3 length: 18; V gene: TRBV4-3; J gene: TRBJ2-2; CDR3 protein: CASSQDGLEREGAGELFF
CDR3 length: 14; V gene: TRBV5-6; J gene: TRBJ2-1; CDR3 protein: CASSSGPGYNEQFF
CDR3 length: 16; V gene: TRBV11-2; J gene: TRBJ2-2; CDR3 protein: CASSPGTGGPTGELFF
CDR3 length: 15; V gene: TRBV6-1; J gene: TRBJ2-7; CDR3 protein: CASSEGGTSSYEQYF
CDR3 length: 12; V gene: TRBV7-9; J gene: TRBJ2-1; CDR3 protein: CASSLKQGPKFF
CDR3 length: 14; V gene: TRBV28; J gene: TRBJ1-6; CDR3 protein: CASSLAGSNSPLHF
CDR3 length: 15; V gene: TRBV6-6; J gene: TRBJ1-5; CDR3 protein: CASSYQQYSNQPQHF
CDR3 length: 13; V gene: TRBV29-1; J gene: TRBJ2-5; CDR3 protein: CSVYTGGRETQYF